Listed below are T cell receptor beta chains from one sample, sequenced in a study of shared clonotypes between healthy human individuals. Assay used: immunoSEQ multiplex PCR; TCRdb lists only in-frame clones, some missing. Counted here are around 2.1 million clones, roughly 91% occurring once; the ten biggest clones make up roughly 1.8%. Sequencing was carried out using naive CD8+ T cells from PBMCs. These receptors came from a man between 18 and 29 years old in good health. Some clones in this sample may be carry-over from other donors' samples. Each CDR3 is given with its conserved first and last residue. A D gene is named only where the DNA matches it firmly. Only some rows state a clone size, as once, few, many or a class for expanded clones.

>NA|TRBV15|few|TRBJ2-3|14
CATRAADATDTQYF
TGTGCCACCAGGGCCGCAGACGCGACAGATACGCAGTATTTT
>TRBD1|TRBV27|NA|TRBJ2-5|15
CASSWGTGGQETQYF
TGTGCCAGCAGTTGGGGGACAGGGGGCCAAGAGACCCAGTACTTC
>TRBD1|TRBV28|few|TRBJ1-1|13
CASSHRGQAEAFF
TGTGCCAGCAGTCACAGGGGGCAAGCTGAAGCTTTCTTT
>NA|TRBV28|NA|TRBJ2-2|14
CASTIWGNAGELFF
TGTGCCAGCACAATTTGGGGCAATGCCGGGGAGCTGTTTTTT
>NA|TRBV28|once|TRBJ2-3|14
CASSSPEGTDTQYF
TGTGCCAGCAGCTCCCCGGAGGGGACAGATACGCAGTATTTT
>TRBD2|TRBV7-2|NA|TRBJ2-7|19
CASSLAGGGAQEAGYEQYF
TGTGCCAGCAGCTTAGCGGGCGGGGGGGCGCAGGAAGCTGGCTACGAGCAGTACTTC
>TRBD1|TRBV5-5|NA|TRBJ2-7|14
CASSLYRDSGEQYF
TGTGCCAGCAGCTTGTATCGGGACAGTGGGGAGCAGTACTTC
>NA|TRBV27|NA|TRBJ1-1|14
CASSLSATVDEAFF
TGTGCCAGCAGTTTATCGGCGACGGTCGACGAAGCTTTCTTT
>NA|TRBV7-2|NA|TRBJ2-7|11
CASSKSYEQYF
TGTGCCAGCAGCAAGTCCTACGAGCAGTACTTC
>NA|TRBV7-9|NA|TRBJ2-3|12
CASSLLADTQYF
TGTGCCAGCAGCTTACTAGCGGATACGCAGTATTTT
>NA|TRBV7-9|NA|TRBJ2-1|12
CASSFAGAEQFF
TGTGCCAGCAGCTTCGCGGGGGCTGAGCAGTTCTTC
>TRBD1|TRBV4-2|NA|TRBJ2-7|17
CASSQAGRGQVLYEQYF
TGTGCCAGCAGCCAAGCGGGCAGGGGGCAGGTCCTCTACGAGCAGTACTTC
>NA|TRBV5-6|NA|TRBJ1-4|13
CASSPPDGEKLFF
TGTGCCAGCAGCCCTCCAGATGGGGAAAAACTGTTTTTT
>NA|TRBV27|NA|TRBJ2-7|14
CASSHRDGSYEQYF
TGTGCCAGCAGTCACCGGGACGGATCCTACGAGCAGTACTTC
>NA|TRBV19|NA|TRBJ1-2|14
CASTYGEGVHGYTF
TGTGCCAGTACCTATGGGGAAGGAGTCCATGGCTACACCTTC
>TRBD2|TRBV19|NA|TRBJ2-7|13
CASRVAGNYEQYF
TGTGCCAGTAGGGTAGCGGGAAACTACGAGCAGTACTTC
>NA|TRBV7-3|NA|TRBJ2-3|15
CASSEGILSTDTQYF
TGTGCCAGCAGCGAGGGGATCCTCAGCACAGATACGCAGTATTTT
>NA|TRBV7-3|NA|TRBJ1-1|14
CASSFEGIDTEAFF
TGTGCCAGCAGCTTTGAGGGAATTGACACTGAAGCTTTCTTT
>NA|TRBV27|NA|TRBJ2-2|13
CASSQGGAGELFF
TGTGCCAGCAGTCAGGGGGGGGCCGGGGAGCTGTTTTTT
>TRBD2|TRBV9|NA|TRBJ2-1|15
CASSPTSGGHIEQFF
TGTGCCAGCAGCCCGACTTCGGGGGGGCACATTGAGCAGTTCTTC
>NA|TRBV29-1|NA|TRBJ1-1|13
CSVDRREDTEAFF
TGCAGCGTTGATCGCAGGGAGGACACTGAAGCTTTCTTT
>TRBD2|TRBV27|NA|TRBJ2-7|13
CASIGSGRGEQYF
TGTGCCAGCATCGGTAGCGGGAGAGGCGAGCAGTACTTC
>NA|TRBV4-3|NA|TRBJ2-4|16
CASSQGAGAPGNIQYF
TGCGCCAGCAGCCAGGGGGCGGGAGCCCCGGGAAACATTCAGTACTTC
>NA|TRBV7-8|NA|TRBJ2-2|18
CASSLYVGGRLNTGELFF
TGTGCCAGCAGCTTATACGTGGGGGGCAGGCTGAACACCGGGGAGCTGTTTTTT
>NA|TRBV28|NA|TRBJ1-1|14
CASSRRKLNTEAFF
TGTGCCAGCAGTCGGAGAAAACTGAACACTGAAGCTTTCTTT
>NA|TRBV5-1|NA|TRBJ2-1|15
CASSLTYPLNNEQFF
TGCGCCAGCAGCTTGACGTACCCCCTTAACAATGAGCAGTTCTTC
>NA|TRBV11-2|NA|TRBJ2-1|11
CASSFGWEQFF
TGTGCCAGCAGTTTCGGTTGGGAGCAGTTCTTC
>TRBD2|TRBV9|NA|TRBJ2-1|14
CASSGTSSYNEQFF
TGTGCCAGCAGCGGGACTAGCAGCTACAATGAGCAGTTCTTC
>NA|TRBV18|NA|TRBJ2-5|13
CASSPGAQETQYF
TGTGCCAGCTCACCGGGGGCCCAAGAGACCCAGTACTTC
>NA|TRBV7-9|NA|TRBJ2-1|12
CASTSTENEQFF
TGTGCCAGCACTTCGACGGAGAATGAGCAGTTCTTC
>NA|TRBV11-2|NA|TRBJ2-4|17
CASSLVRAIDGKNIQYF
TGTGCCAGCAGCTTAGTACGGGCCATCGATGGGAAAAACATTCAGTACTTC
>NA|TRBV13|once|TRBJ1-5|18
CASSLGGNKGGGGQPQHF
TGTGCCAGCAGCTTGGGGGGCAACAAGGGCGGTGGAGGACAGCCCCAGCATTTT
>NA|TRBV27|NA|TRBJ1-1|15
CASSPGGGMNTEAFF
TGTGCCAGCAGTCCCGGAGGAGGTATGAACACTGAAGCTTTCTTT
>TRBD2|TRBV10-2|NA|TRBJ2-3|16
CASSPGTSGIPDTQYF
TGCGCCAGCAGTCCCGGGACTAGCGGGATACCAGATACGCAGTATTTT
>NA|TRBV28|NA|TRBJ2-7|15
CASSTRTAVFNEQYF
TGTGCCAGCAGTACTAGGACGGCCGTGTTTAACGAGCAGTACTTC
>TRBD2|TRBV5-6|NA|TRBJ2-7|15
CASSLVVGTIYEQYF
TGTGCCAGCAGCTTGGTAGTTGGGACTATCTACGAGCAGTACTTC